This TCR beta chain was sequenced during a study of breast tumors, draining lymph nodes, adjacent tissues. Study-level results: Tumor TCR diversity was below lymph nodes but above nontumor tissue. Compared with basal-like, luminal-like tumors shared significantly more repertoire with nontumor tissue. Findings are consistent with lymph node origin and intratumoral expansion of most tumor T cells.

Breast cancer patients provided tissue from their axillary draining lymph nodes. This CDR3 is built from 13 residues. Germline CDR1 and CDR2: LNHDA and SQIVND (reference sequence). TCRdb re-derived calls from the multiplex PCR reads in MiXCR, one entry per CDR3 protein. The sample shows about 110,000 distinct CDR3 sequences, more than 25% of them seen only once. This clonotype was seen a few times. Its antigen is as yet unknown. A read error may explain this, as a much larger clone is one base away. Sequencing was performed on axillary lymph node tissue. The clonotype was recovered from a female donor with breast cancer. Some clones in this sample may be carry-over from other donors' samples. This chain joins TRBV19 and TRBJ1-2; unclear D gene. The CDR3 nucleotides are TGTGCCAGTAGTATGACAATACTTTATGGCTACGCCTTC. Amino acids: CASSMTILYGYAF.